Described below is a single T cell receptor (beta chain) sequence and its context. The antigen it recognizes is unknown. No per-base quality is available; no much larger clone lies one base away. Using the deep immunoSEQ assay, TCR CDR3 regions were amplified from genomic DNA by multiplex PCR. Extracted genomic DNA from each cell subset was distributed evenly across all wells of several immunoSEQ 96-well plates, and each plate was treated as a replicate. For sorted subsets, around 200 ng genomic DNA, equal to 25,000 to 35,000 T cell genomes, was loaded into each replicate PCR. The purified libraries were quantified using a Qubit 3.0 fluorometer, sized with a Bioanalyzer 2100, and then quantified again using the KAPA Library Quantification kit. Each immunoSEQ 96-well plate was sequenced on its own single-read 150-cycle Illumina NextSeq 550 flow cell. In the paper's pipeline: Because the immunoSEQ output held only junctional sequences and lacked quality scores, the filtering could not match the filtering applied to full-length reads. Sequences were annotated with PyIR, a Python wrapper for IgBLAST v1.9, and V/J genes and CDR3 were assigned using IMGT germline references. Reads were removed for weak V/J assignments (E-value above 1e-6), missing CDR3, stop codons, out-of-frame junctions, or ambiguous translated residues. A V3J clonotype was defined by an identical inferred V gene, J gene, and CDR3 amino acid sequence. Percentage overlap between repertoires was computed as shared unique clonotypes divided by the size of the smaller repertoire. Richness of each repertoire was evaluated using RTK rarefaction, the Chao1 estimator, and Recon v2.1 estimates of unobserved clonotypes. OLGA was used to compute generation probabilities for all TCRbeta clonotypes that the gDNA method yielded from four donors. TCRdb holds this immuneACCESS table with in-frame rearrangements only. Some clones are missing; in checked studies, unresolved V genes explain under half, and the rest has no known cause. V, J and clone size are taken as reported in that table, and D and trimming were inferred from the DNA itself. The sample records around 2,000,000 clones, 85% to 95% of which are singletons. Of the sample, about 0.13% falls within the top ten clones.

The data were taken from a study of shared clonotypes between healthy human individuals (dated by TCRdb to 2020 to 2022). For context, the study as a whole: The cohort comprised a couple of women and a few men aged 18 to 49 years. For each donor, CD4 naive and CD4 memory were each given three plates, CD8 naive was given two plates, and CD8 memory was given one plate. To estimate repertoire size and how much clonotypes are shared between individuals, the study performed deep sequencing of blood TCR repertoires from five healthy adults. Different laboratories and diverse techniques were used to prepare libraries and sequence TCR repertoires, to increase sequencing depth and limit assay-specific biases. Leukapheresis yielded between about 0.85 and 10 billion PBMCs per donor.

The donors were healthy, HIV-negative adults with no recently reported acute infections or vaccinations. All donors were Caucasian adults living in Nashville, Tennessee, USA. Magnetic negative selection was used to enrich CD4+ T cells, after which naive cells were positively selected on CD45RA and the negative fraction became the memory subset. Blood was obtained by leukapheresis, after which PBMCs were separated by Ficoll-Histopaque density gradient centrifugation and cryopreserved in liquid nitrogen vapor phase. Purity and quantity of every magnetically sorted T cell population were checked by analytical flow cytometry. Genomic DNA was isolated from each sorted fraction and quantified by UV absorbance on a Nanodrop 2000c. What the work shows at the level of the full study, not this receptor alone: Estimated clonotype richness was generally larger for naive than for memory subsets. Sampling was limited to blood, and TCR repertoires in tissue likely differ from TCR repertoires in blood. Higher generation probabilities were observed for clonotypes shared by all four sorted-subset donors than for non-shared clonotypes. Rarefaction of sorted-subset datasets indicated incomplete sequencing despite the large sequencing depth. Based on pairwise subsampling, the degree of clonotype sharing among donors was expected to be affected by sequencing depth. The genetic and exposure-history diversity represented was limited by the small number of donors. Sharing across a few donors was observed for around 5% of naive CD4, under 4% of naive CD8, 2% to 2.5% of memory CD4, and approximately 0.41% of memory CD8 clonotypes.

V and J lose 4 bases and 0 bases, and a span of 14 bases separates them. Spanning cysteine to phenylalanine, the CDR3 consists of 15 amino acids. The only DNA kept is the CDR3, 45 bases in frame from the first base. From the germline V gene (reference sequence), CDR1 is SGHNT and CDR2 is YYREEE. The sequenced material came from naive CD4+ T cells sorted from blood. Reading the label with the study, this specimen's cell subset or site is: CD45RA+ positively selected. The TCR originated in a man younger than 35 in good health. Here the chain combines TRBV5-4 and TRBJ2-7; the D match is possibly TRBD1 or TRBD2, with 5 bases aligned in each. CDR3 protein: CASSQMGPSSYEQYF. The DNA is as follows: TGTGCCAGCAGCCAGATGGGACCTAGCTCCTACGAGCAGTACTTC.